These T cell receptor beta chains were read from a single sample in a study of tumor-infiltrating lymphocytes in primary liver carcinoma. MiXCR was run by TCRdb on the multiplex PCR reads, yielding one entry per CDR3 protein. In the table there are about 84,000 distinct CDR3 sequences, more than 65% of which are singletons. Sequences were obtained from liver tumor tissue from sampling region 1. The source is a man in his forties or fifties with primary liver carcinoma and hepatitis B virus infection. CDR3s include the opening cysteine and the closing phenylalanine or tryptophan. A D gene is named only where the DNA matches it firmly. Rows may omit the clone size; those that give it use once, few, many or a size class.

abundance | j_gene | d_gene | v_gene | CDR3aa | CDR3nt
many | TRBJ1-1 | . | TRBV20-1 | CSARDGNTEAFF | TGCAGTGCTAGAGACGGGAACACTGAAGCTTTCTTT
many | TRBJ2-7 | TRBD2 | TRBV10-3 | CAISESRLAGHEQYF | TGTGCCATCAGTGAGTCGAGGCTAGCGGGACACGAGCAGTACTTC
. | TRBJ1-2 | . | TRBV29-1 | CSVAQTVNGYTF | TGCAGCGTTGCACAGACAGTAAATGGCTACACCTTC
. | TRBJ2-4 | . | TRBV15 | CATSTENIQYF | TGTGCCACCAGTACAGAAAACATTCAGTACTTC
. | TRBJ2-5 | . | TRBV12-3/TRBV12-4 | CACSLGYAETRYF | TGTGCCTGCAGTTTAGGTTACGCAGAGACCCGGTACTTC
. | TRBJ2-4 | . | TRBV28 | CASDGGGLAKNIQYF | TGTGCCAGCGATGGGGGTGGCCTAGCCAAAAACATTCAGTACTTC
. | TRBJ2-7 | TRBD2 | TRBV10-3 | CAINRTSRLHEQYF | TGTGCCATCAATCGGACTAGCAGGCTACACGAGCAGTACTTC
many | TRBJ1-1 | . | TRBV5-6 | CASSLFNGRNTEAFF | TGTGCCAGCAGCTTGTTCAACGGGAGAAACACTGAAGCTTTCTTT
. | TRBJ1-1 | TRBD1 | TRBV11-2 | CVSTNDRGLTEAFF | TGTGTCAGCACCAATGACAGGGGGCTGACTGAAGCTTTCTTT
. | TRBJ2-1 | TRBD2 | TRBV29-1 | CSGGLAVLSNEEFF | TGCAGCGGCGGACTAGCGGTATTGTCAAATGAGGAGTTCTTC
many | TRBJ1-1 | . | TRBV7-9 | CASSLEGSTEAFF | TGTGCCAGCAGCTTAGAAGGGTCAACTGAAGCTTTCTTT
. | TRBJ2-5 | . | TRBV6-1 | CASSEQNRLPEIQCF | TGTGCCAGCAGTGAACAGAACAGACTTCCAGAGATCCAGTGCTTC
few | TRBJ1-6 | . | TRBV7-8 | CASSFAPAGGGSPLHF | TGTGCCAGCAGCTTTGCACCAGCGGGAGGAGGATCACCCCTCCACTTT
. | TRBJ2-5 | TRBD2 | TRBV4-1 | CASSPRLAGAQEPQYF | TGCGCCAGCAGCCCCCGGTTAGCGGGAGCCCAAGAGCCCCAATACTTC
. | TRBJ2-1 | TRBD2 | TRBV10-3 | CAISSRLAGDPPYNEQFF | TGTGCCATCAGTAGCAGACTAGCGGGAGACCCGCCCTACAATGAGCAGTTCTTC
. | TRBJ2-7 | . | TRBV6-2/TRBV6-3 | CASSGDKGLYGQYF | TGTGCCAGCAGTGGGGACAAGGGGCTCTACGGGCAATACTTC
. | TRBJ2-7 | TRBD1 | TRBV6-2/TRBV6-3 | CAAVEDRDSYEQYF | TGTGCCGCCGTGGAGGACAGGGACTCCTACGAGCAGTACTTC
few | TRBJ2-1 | TRBD1 | TRBV24-1 | CATRATGGIDEQFF | TGTGCCACCAGGGCGACAGGGGGCATCGATGAGCAGTTCTTC
once | TRBJ2-7 | . | TRBV28 | CASSLMFGGHYF | TGTGCCAGCAGCCTAATGTTCGGCGGGCACTACTTC
. | TRBJ2-3 | TRBD2 | TRBV6-1 | CASSEPASGPYGTDTQYF | TGTGCCAGCAGTGAACCGGCTAGCGGGCCGTATGGTACAGATACGCAGTATTTT
. | TRBJ2-1 | TRBD2 | TRBV6-5 | CTSSVLAGSYNEQFF | TGTACCAGCAGTGTACTAGCGGGATCATACAATGAGCAGTTCTTC
. | TRBJ2-5 | . | TRBV28 | CASSFGAQETQYF | TGTGCCAGCAGTTTCGGGGCACAGGAGACCCAGTACTTC
once | TRBJ2-3 | . | TRBV2 | CASSAGPNMRYF | TGTGCCAGTAGCGCCGGGCCCAATATGCGGTATTTT
many | TRBJ2-5 | . | TRBV29-1 | CSVEVTGTLTQYF | TGCAGCGTTGAAGTTACAGGGACCCTCACCCAGTACTTC
. | TRBJ2-7 | . | TRBV7-8 | CPSSTLTWYYEQCF | TGTCCCAGCTCAACTTTGACATGGTACTACGAGCAGTGCTTC
many | TRBJ2-3 | TRBD2 | TRBV5-5 | CASSLDLADSTDTQYF | TGTGCCAGCAGCTTGGATCTAGCGGATAGCACAGATACGCAGTATTTT
. | TRBJ1-3 | . | TRBV11-2 | CASSLNRASRNTIYF | TGTGCCAGCAGCTTAAATAGGGCATCTAGAAACACCATATATTTT
. | TRBJ1-3 | . | TRBV11-2 | CASAQGTGNTIYF | TGCGCCTCAGCCCAGGGAACTGGAAACACTATATATTTT
. | TRBJ2-1 | TRBD2 | TRBV7-9 | CAIRLGLAAHNEQFF | TGTGCCATCAGGTTAGGACTAGCGGCCCACAATGAGCAGTTCTTC
medium-sized | TRBJ1-1 | TRBD1 | TRBV4-2 | CASSTHRDRGIFNTEAFF | TGTGCCAGCAGCACTCACCGGGACAGGGGAATTTTCAACACTGAAGCTTTCTTT
. | TRBJ2-5 | . | TRBV11-2 | CASSLCPGLTAYQETQYF | TGTGCCAGCAGCTTATGTCCTGGGCTAACGGCGTACCAAGAGACCCAGTACTTC
. | TRBJ2-5 | . | TRBV12-3/TRBV12-4 | CAISWTGQETQYF | TGCGCCATCAGCTGGACGGGTCAAGAGACCCAGTACTTC
. | TRBJ2-6 | TRBD2 | TRBV28 | CASSSPSGSFTGANVLTF | TGTGCCAGCAGTTCGCCTAGCGGGTCATTCACTGGGGCCAACGTCCTGACTTTC
many | TRBJ1-4 | TRBD1 | TRBV28 | CASSPPGQGAANEKLFF | TGTGCCAGCAGTCCCCCCGGACAGGGGGCGGCTAATGAAAAACTGTTTTTT
. | TRBJ1-1 | . | TRBV12-3/TRBV12-4 | CASSRERTTEAFF | TGCGCCAGCAGTCGGGAAAGGACAACTGAAGCTTTCTTT
many | TRBJ1-1 | . | TRBV12-3/TRBV12-4 | CASSLQTNTEAFF | TGTGCCAGCAGTTTACAGACGAACACTGAAGCTTTCTTT
. | TRBJ1-4 | TRBD1 | TRBV7-9 | CVSSLAQGAVANEKLLF | TGTGTCAGCAGCTTAGCACAGGGGGCCGTGGCTAATGAAAAACTGCTTTTT
. | TRBJ2-2 | . | TRBV30 | CAWSSFGSADNGELFF | TGTGCCTGGAGTTCGTTTGGGTCAGCCGACAACGGGGAACTGTTTTTT
few | TRBJ2-2 | . | TRBV11-2 | CVSSFLGGTGELSF | TGTGTCAGCAGCTTCCTAGGCGGCACCGGGGAGCTGTCTTTT
once | TRBJ2-7 | . | TRBV11-2 | CASSLDRHAVQYF | TGTGCCAGCAGCTTAGACAGGCACGCCGTGCAGTACTTC
. | TRBJ2-3 | . | TRBV11-2 | CASSSDSFQPQYF | TGTGCCAGCAGTTCCGACAGCTTTCAGCCCCAGTATTTT
many | TRBJ1-2 | . | TRBV28 | CASSLPPGWGYTF | TGTGCCAGCAGTTTACCCCCAGGGTGGGGCTACACCTTC
. | TRBJ2-2 | . | TRBV11-2 | CASSLDRGGVRPNTGSCFF | .
. | TRBJ2-1 | . | TRBV5-6 | CASRFGAVDNEQFF | TGCGCCAGCAGATTCGGGGCTGTGGACAATGAGCAGTTCTTC
once | TRBJ2-5 | TRBD2 | TRBV6-2/TRBV6-3 | CASSPRTRVVRGQYF | TGTGCCAGCAGTCCCAGGACTAGAGTAGTTCGTGGTCAGTACTTC
. | TRBJ2-5 | . | TRBV10-3 | CAISWGETQRF | TGTGCCATCAGTTGGGGGGAGACCCAGCGCTTC
medium-sized | TRBJ2-7 | TRBD2 | TRBV13 | CASSAPGLAGLSSYEQYF | TGTGCCAGCAGCGCCCCGGGACTAGCGGGCCTTAGCTCCTACGAGCAGTACTTC
. | TRBJ1-2 | TRBD1 | TRBV29-1 | CGIARTGLDTGYTF | TGCGGCATTGCCCGGACAGGGCTTGATACTGGCTACACCTTC
. | TRBJ2-2 | . | TRBV7-9 | CASSLVMNTGELFF | TGTGCCAGCAGCTTAGTAATGAACACCGGGGAACTGTTTTTT
many | TRBJ2-7 | . | TRBV7-8 | CASSPVRRENTYEQYF | TGTGCCAGCAGCCCCGTGAGGCGAGAGAACACCTACGAGCAGTACTTC
. | TRBJ2-2 | TRBD1 | TRBV10-3 | CAISVGTADTRELFF | TGTGCCATCAGTGTGGGGACAGCGGACACCCGGGAGCTGTTTTTT
. | TRBJ1-4 | TRBD1 | TRBV7-9 | CASSLTGAEKLFF | TGTGCCAGCAGCTTGACAGGGGCTGAGAAACTGTTTTTT
. | TRBJ2-5 | . | TRBV5-4 | CASRDRETGQETQYF | TGTGCCAGCAGGGATCGGGAGACAGGGCAAGAGACCCAGTACTTC
. | TRBJ2-2 | . | TRBV12-3/TRBV12-4 | CASSFDRPLELATGELFF | TGTGCCAGCAGTTTTGATCGTCCTTTGGAACTAGCCACCGGGGAGCTGTTTTTT